Following are 15 T cell receptor beta chains from one sample sequenced in a study of OX40 agonist ivuxolimab in advanced cancers. The library was made by the immunoSEQ multiplex PCR assay. TCRdb retrieved this table from immuneACCESS and kept in-frame rearrangements only. Not all clones are present; in checked studies, unresolved V genes account for under half, and no reason is known for the remainder. The sample table records 50,000 to 55,000 clones; roughly three quarters of these occur just once. In total, the top ten clones hold 3% to 5% of the sample. The sample consisted of CD4+ or CD8+ T cells sorted from blood, taken in a trial of the OX40 agonist ivuxolimab. The receptor set was obtained from an adult with an advanced solid tumor such as melanoma, head and neck, liver or kidney cancer.

The chain uses TRBV28 and TRBJ1-3; 11 positions agree with TRBD1. J gave up 9 bases and V 5 bases, and 9 bases lay outside the gene matches. CDR1 is MDHEN, CDR2 SYDVKM, per germline. The CDR3 extends over 15 amino acids. The CDR3 protein is CASSGRTGGSSTIYF. CDR3 nucleotides: TGTGCCAGCAGTGGTCGGACAGGGGGCAGTAGCACCATATATTTT.

This clone was counted between two and nine times. Here the CDR3 reads CASSGHSTDTQYF. The CDR3 nucleotides are TGTGCCAGCAGCGGCCATAGCACAGATACGCAGTATTTT. The chain employs TRBV7-3 and TRBJ2-3; D remains unclear. The CDR3 sequence is 13 residues long. CDR1 is SGHTA and CDR2 is FQGTGA in the germline V gene. The V and J ends lost 5 bases and 0 bases respectively, with 6 bases between them.

This clone has a handful of counts. The chain couples TRBV5-1 to TRBJ1-2, with 9 bases lining up with TRBD1. With V trimmed by 5 bases and J by 7 bases, 9 bases remained unmatched. The CDR3 totals 14 residues. Germline CDR1 and CDR2: SGHRS and YFSETQ. The CDR3 DNA reads TGCGCCAGCAGGATCACTACAGGGGGCTTTGGCTACACCTTC. Encoded protein: CASRITTGGFGYTF.

This chain uses TRBV28 with TRBJ2-7, with TRBD1 matching over 8 bases. The germline V gene has CDR1 MDHEN and CDR2 SYDVKM. Trimming cost V 2 bases and J 9 bases; bases outside gene matches: 0. The CDR3 contains 11 residues. The CDR3 loop reads CASSLTGGQYF. The CDR3 DNA is TGTGCCAGCAGTTTAACAGGGGGGCAGTACTTC.

This clone is deemed medium-sized (0.01 to 0.1%). V usage is TRBV11-2 and J usage is TRBJ1-2; possibly TRBD1 for D (5 bases). CDR3 length: 12 residues. Per germline, CDR1 SGHAT and CDR2 FQNNGV. V shed 10 bases and J shed 6 bases, with 15 bases lying between them. The CDR3 loop reads CATPGGTDGYTF. The CDR3 nucleotides are TGTGCCACCCCCGGGGGGACGGATGGCTACACCTTC.

The chain is built from TRBV5-4 and TRBJ1-1; D remains ambiguous. From germline, CDR1 is SGHNT and CDR2 YYREEE (reference sequence). The germline V and J ends were trimmed by 2 bases and 1 base, with 3 bases remaining between them. This CDR3 region has 12 residues. Written as DNA, the CDR3 is TGTGCCAGCAGCTTTGGGAACACTGAAGCTTTCTTT. Encoded protein: CASSFGNTEAFF.

This clone turned up a few times. The V and J genes are TRBV14 and TRBJ1-1; D not certain. Trimming removed 4 bases from V and 1 base from J, with 7 bases in between. Germline lookup yields CDR1 SGHDN and CDR2 FVKESK. The CDR3 totals 13 residues. In nucleotides, the CDR3 is TGTGCCAGCAGCCCTGGTCCGAACACTGAAGCTTTCTTT. Protein sequence: CASSPGPNTEAFF. The full variable domain, its missing parts supplied by reference TRBV14 and TRBJ1-1, is EAGVTQFPSHSVIEKGQTVTLRCDPISGHDNLYWYRRVMGKEIKFLLHFVKESKQDESGMPNNRFLAERTGGTYSTLKVQPAELEDSGVYFCASSPGPNTEAFFGQGTRLTVV.

Only a few counts were recorded for this clone. V usage is TRBV5-1 and J usage is TRBJ2-5; D is ambiguous. The germline CDR1 and CDR2 sequences are SGHRS and YFSETQ. This CDR3 comprises 15 residues. V dropped 2 bases and J dropped 2 bases, with 13 bases sitting between them. The CDR3 reads CASSFGYHQQETQYF. The CDR3 nucleotides are TGCGCCAGCAGCTTTGGCTATCACCAACAAGAGACCCAGTACTTC.

This chain uses TRBV5-5 with TRBJ2-7; 7 bases line up with TRBD2. CDR3 size: 16 residues. The trim removed 0 bases at V and 2 bases at J, leaving 8 bases unmatched. From germline, CDR1 is SGHKS and CDR2 YYEKEE (reference sequence). The CDR3: CASSLGRTAGAYEQYF. The DNA of the CDR3 is TGTGCCAGCAGCTTGGGCCGGACGGCGGGGGCCTACGAGCAGTACTTC. Based on the CDR3 plus reference TRBV5-5 and TRBJ2-7, the full variable domain is DAGVTQSPTHLIKTRGQQVTLRCSPISGHKSVSWYQQVLGQGPQFIFQYYEKEERGRGNFPDRFSARQFPNYSSELNVNALLLGDSALYLCASSLGRTAGAYEQYFGPGTRLTVT.

CDR3 in amino acids: CAISESGGTDGYTF. The CDR3 DNA is TGTGCCATCAGTGAGTCAGGGGGTACGGATGGCTACACCTTC. The rearrangement uses TRBV10-3 and TRBJ1-2, with a tentative D call TRBD1 (6 bases). Germline V CDR1 and CDR2: ENHRY, SYGVKD. V lost 0 bases, J lost 6 bases, and 11 bases lay in between. The CDR3 totals 14 residues.

The chain links TRBV19 to TRBJ2-3; TRBD1 matches 9 bases. This CDR3 spans 16 amino acids. The junction had 8 bases not matched to a gene; V was cut back by 3 bases and J by 4 bases. CDR1 LNHDA and CDR2 SQIVND come from the germline V gene (reference sequence). CDR3 sequence: CASSMYGTGSPDTQYF. DNA for the CDR3: TGTGCCAGTAGTATGTATGGGACAGGGTCCCCAGATACGCAGTATTTT.

The chain recombines TRBV6-1 with TRBJ2-3; D ambiguous. Germline assignment: CDR1 MNHNS and CDR2 SASEGT. The CDR3 runs to 13 residues. The V end was cut by 4 bases, the J end by 2 bases, with 7 bases between. CDR3 in amino acids: CASSVGNTDTQYF. The CDR3 DNA is TGTGCCAGCAGTGTAGGTAACACAGATACGCAGTATTTT.

This clone was observed a handful of times. The chain employs TRBV19 and TRBJ1-2; TRBD1 matches 7 bases. V shed 7 bases and J 6 bases; nucleotides not matched to a gene: 11. The CDR3 contains 14 residues. In germline, CDR1 is LNHDA, CDR2 SQIVND (reference sequence). The CDR3 protein is CASTNPTGYDGYTF. As DNA, the CDR3 is TGTGCCAGTACCAATCCGACAGGGTACGATGGCTACACCTTC.

The chain joins TRBV5-1 to TRBJ2-1; 9 bases fit TRBD2. The CDR3 spans 17 residues. Germline trimming cut 0 bases from V and 1 base from J; bases unmatched to any gene: 5. Germline V CDR1 and CDR2: SGHRS, YFSETQ. The CDR3 protein is CASSLGSGSRSYNEQFF. The CDR3 DNA sequence: TGCGCCAGCAGCTTGGGTAGCGGGAGTCGGTCCTACAATGAGCAGTTCTTC. Full variable domain (rest looked up from reference TRBV5-1 and TRBJ2-1): KAGVTQTPRYLIKTRGQQVTLSCSPISGHRSVSWYQQTPGQGLQFLFEYFSETQRNKGNFPGRFSGRQFSNSRSEMNVSTLELGDSALYLCASSLGSGSRSYNEQFFGPGTRLTVL.

The chain has TRBV4-2 and TRBJ1-1; no definite D call. Trimming took 0 bases from V and 7 from J, leaving 15 bases between them. The CDR3 is 15 residues long. In germline, CDR1 is LGHNA, CDR2 YNFKEQ. In DNA, the CDR3 is TGTGCCAGCAGCCAAGACGGAAAGGGATCGATTGAAGCTTTCTTT. As protein: CASSQDGKGSIEAFF.